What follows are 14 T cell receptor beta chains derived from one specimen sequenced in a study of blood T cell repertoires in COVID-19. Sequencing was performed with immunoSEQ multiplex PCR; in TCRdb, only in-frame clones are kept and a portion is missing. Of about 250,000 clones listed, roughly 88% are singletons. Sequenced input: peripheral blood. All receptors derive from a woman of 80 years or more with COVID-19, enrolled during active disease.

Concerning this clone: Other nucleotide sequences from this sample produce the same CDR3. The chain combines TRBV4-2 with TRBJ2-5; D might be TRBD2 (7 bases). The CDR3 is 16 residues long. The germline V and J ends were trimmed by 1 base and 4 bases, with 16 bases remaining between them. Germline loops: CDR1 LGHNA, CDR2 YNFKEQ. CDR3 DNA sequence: TGTGCCAGCAGCCAAGGACCCCAGGGGAGGGGAGAGACCCAGTACTTC. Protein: CASSQGPQGRGETQYF.

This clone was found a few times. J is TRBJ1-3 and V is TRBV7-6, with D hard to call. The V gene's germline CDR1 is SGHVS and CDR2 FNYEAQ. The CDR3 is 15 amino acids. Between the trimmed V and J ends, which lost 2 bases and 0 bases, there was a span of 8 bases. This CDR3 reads CASSLMAASGNTIYF. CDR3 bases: TGTGCCAGCAGCTTAATGGCTGCCTCTGGAAACACCATATATTTT. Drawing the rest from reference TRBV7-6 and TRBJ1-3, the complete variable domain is GAGVSQSPRYKVTKRGQDVALRCDPISGHVSLYWYRQALGQGPEFLTYFNYEAQQDKSGLPNDRFSAERPEGSISTLTIQRTEQRDSAMYRCASSLMAASGNTIYFGEGSWLTVV.

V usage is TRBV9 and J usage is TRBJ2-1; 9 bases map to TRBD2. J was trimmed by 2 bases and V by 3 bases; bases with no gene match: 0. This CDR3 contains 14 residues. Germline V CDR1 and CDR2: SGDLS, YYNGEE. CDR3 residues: CASSGGGAYNEQFF. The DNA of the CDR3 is TGTGCCAGCAGCGGCGGGGGGGCCTACAATGAGCAGTTCTTC.

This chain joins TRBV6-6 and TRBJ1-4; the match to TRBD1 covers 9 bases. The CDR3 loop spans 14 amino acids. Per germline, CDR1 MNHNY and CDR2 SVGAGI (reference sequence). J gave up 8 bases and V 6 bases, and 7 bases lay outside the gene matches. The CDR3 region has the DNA TGTGCCAGCAGCCAACAGGGGGCGAGAGAAAAACTGTTTTTT. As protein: CASSQQGAREKLFF.

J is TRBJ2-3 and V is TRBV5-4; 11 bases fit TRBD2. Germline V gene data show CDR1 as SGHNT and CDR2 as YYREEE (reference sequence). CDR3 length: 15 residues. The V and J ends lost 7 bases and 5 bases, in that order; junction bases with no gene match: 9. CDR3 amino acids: CASRSSGGAKDTQYF. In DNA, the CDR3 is TGTGCCAGCCGAAGTAGCGGGGGGGCCAAAGATACGCAGTATTTT.

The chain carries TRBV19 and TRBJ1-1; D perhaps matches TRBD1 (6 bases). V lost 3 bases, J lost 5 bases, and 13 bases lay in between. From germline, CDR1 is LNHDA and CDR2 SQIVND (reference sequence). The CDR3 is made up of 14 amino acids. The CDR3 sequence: CASSIPNRETEAFF. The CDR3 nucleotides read TGTGCCAGTAGTATCCCGAACAGGGAGACTGAAGCTTTCTTT. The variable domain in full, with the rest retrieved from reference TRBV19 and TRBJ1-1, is DGGITQSPKYLFRKEGQNVTLSCEQNLNHDAMYWYRQDPGQGLRLIYYSQIVNDFQKGDIAEGYSVSREKKESFPLTVTSAQKNPTAFYLCASSIPNRETEAFFGQGTRLTVV.

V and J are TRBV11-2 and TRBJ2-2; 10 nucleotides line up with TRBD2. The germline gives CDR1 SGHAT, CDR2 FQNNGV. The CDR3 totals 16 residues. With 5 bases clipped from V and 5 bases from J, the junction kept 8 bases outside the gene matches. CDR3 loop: CASSLSGGPQTGELFF. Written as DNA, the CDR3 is TGTGCCAGCAGCCTTAGCGGGGGGCCTCAAACCGGGGAGCTGTTTTTT.

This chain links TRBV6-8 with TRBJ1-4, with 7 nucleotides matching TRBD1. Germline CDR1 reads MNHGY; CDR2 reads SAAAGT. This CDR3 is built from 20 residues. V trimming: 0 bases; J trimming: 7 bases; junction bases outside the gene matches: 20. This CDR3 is CASSYSFWSNRGSWSEKLFF. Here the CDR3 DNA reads TGTGCCAGCAGTTACTCGTTTTGGAGTAACAGGGGATCTTGGTCTGAAAAACTGTTTTTT.

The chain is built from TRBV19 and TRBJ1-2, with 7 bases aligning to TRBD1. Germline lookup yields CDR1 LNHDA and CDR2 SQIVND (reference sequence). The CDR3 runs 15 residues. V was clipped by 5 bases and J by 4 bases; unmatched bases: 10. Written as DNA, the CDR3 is TGTGCCAGTAGTCCCCGGGACAGCCGGATCTATGGCTACACCTTC. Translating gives CASSPRDSRIYGYTF.

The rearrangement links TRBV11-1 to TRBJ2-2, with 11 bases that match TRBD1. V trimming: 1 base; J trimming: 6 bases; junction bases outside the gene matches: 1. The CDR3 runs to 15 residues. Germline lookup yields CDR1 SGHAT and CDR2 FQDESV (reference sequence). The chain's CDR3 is CASSLGTGGSGELFF. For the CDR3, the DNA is TGTGCCAGCAGCTTAGGGACAGGGGGCTCCGGGGAGCTGTTTTTT.

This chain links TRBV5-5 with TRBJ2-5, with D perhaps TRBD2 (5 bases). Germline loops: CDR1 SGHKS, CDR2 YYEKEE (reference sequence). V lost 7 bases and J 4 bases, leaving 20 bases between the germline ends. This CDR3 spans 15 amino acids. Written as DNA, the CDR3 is TGTGCCAGCTCGCTGACCGGGGTCACGGGAGAGACCCAGTACTTC. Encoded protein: CASSLTGVTGETQYF.

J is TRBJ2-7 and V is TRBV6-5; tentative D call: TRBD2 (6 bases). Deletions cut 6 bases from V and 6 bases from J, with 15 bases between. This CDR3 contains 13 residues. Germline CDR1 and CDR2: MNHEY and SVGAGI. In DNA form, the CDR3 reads TGTGCCAGCAGCCCCCCGCAGGAGGGCGAGCAGTACTTC. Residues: CASSPPQEGEQYF.

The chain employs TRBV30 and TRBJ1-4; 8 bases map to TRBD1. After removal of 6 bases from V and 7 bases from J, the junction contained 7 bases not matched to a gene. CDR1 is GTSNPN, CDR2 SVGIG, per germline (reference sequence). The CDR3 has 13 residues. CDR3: CACWTGFGEKLFF. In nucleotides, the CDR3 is TGTGCCTGCTGGACAGGGTTCGGTGAAAAACTGTTTTTT. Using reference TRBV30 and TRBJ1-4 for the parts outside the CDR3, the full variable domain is SQTIHQWPATLVQPVGSPLSLECTVEGTSNPNLYWYRQAAGRGLQLLFYSVGIGQISSEVPQNLSASRPQDRQFILSSKKLLLSDSGFYLCACWTGFGEKLFFGSGTQLSVL.

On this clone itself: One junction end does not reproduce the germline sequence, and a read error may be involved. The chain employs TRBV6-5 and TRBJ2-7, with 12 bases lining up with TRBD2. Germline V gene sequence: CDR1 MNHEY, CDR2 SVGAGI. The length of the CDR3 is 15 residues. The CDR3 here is CASTLLAGGSNEQYF. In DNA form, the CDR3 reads TGTGCCAGCACCTTACTAGCGGGGGGCTCCAACGAGCAGTACTTC.